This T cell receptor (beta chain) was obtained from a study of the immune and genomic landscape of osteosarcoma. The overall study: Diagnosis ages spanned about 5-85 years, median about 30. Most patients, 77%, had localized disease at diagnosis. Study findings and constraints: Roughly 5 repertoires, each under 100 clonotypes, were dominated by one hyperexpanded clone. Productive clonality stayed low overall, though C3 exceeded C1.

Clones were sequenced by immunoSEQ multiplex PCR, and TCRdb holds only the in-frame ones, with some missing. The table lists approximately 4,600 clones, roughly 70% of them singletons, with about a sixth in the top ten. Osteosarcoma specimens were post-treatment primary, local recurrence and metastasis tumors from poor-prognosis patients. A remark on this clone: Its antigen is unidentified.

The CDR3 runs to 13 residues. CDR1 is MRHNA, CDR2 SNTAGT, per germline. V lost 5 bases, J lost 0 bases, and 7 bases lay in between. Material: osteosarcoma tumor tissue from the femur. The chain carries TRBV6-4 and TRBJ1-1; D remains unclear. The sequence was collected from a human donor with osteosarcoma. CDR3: CASSFDLNTEAFF. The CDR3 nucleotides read TGTGCCAGCAGTTTCGACTTGAACACTGAAGCTTTCTTT.